Given below is one T cell receptor beta chain in context. The data stem from a study of OX40 agonist ivuxolimab in advanced cancers. The CDR3 length is 14 residues. Germline loops: CDR1 SGHKS, CDR2 YYEKEE (reference sequence). V lost 4 bases and J lost 6; bases outside the gene matches: 9. Libraries were prepared by immunoSEQ multiplex PCR; TCRdb keeps only in-frame clonotypes and omits some of them. There are about 68,000 clones in the sample; around nine tenths occur only once, and about 1% lies in the top ten. V gene TRBV5-5 combines with J gene TRBJ1-1, with TRBD1 identical over 7 bases. This clonotype originated in an adult with an advanced solid tumor such as melanoma, head and neck, liver or kidney cancer. The starting material was CD4+ or CD8+ T cells sorted from blood, obtained in a trial of the OX40 agonist ivuxolimab. The CDR3 loop is CASSVLDRFSEAFF. The CDR3 DNA follows: TGTGCCAGCAGCGTCCTGGACAGGTTTTCTGAAGCTTTCTTT.